One and the same sample provided the 20 T cell receptor beta chains below, sequenced in a study of Graves' ophthalmopathy and Graves' hyperthyroidism. Amplification targeted the TCR beta CDR3 regions, with RNA transcripts as the source material. HTBI primers primed a first-round RT-PCR, and a second-round multiplex PCR followed. TCRdb re-called the multiplex PCR reads with MiXCR, one entry per CDR3 protein. The table records about 600,000 distinct CDR3 sequences, less than 45% of them present only once. Specimen: peripheral blood or thyroid tissue (not recorded which). These receptors were obtained from an adult man with Graves' hyperthyroidism.

On this clonotype: This may be a read error, as it is one base from a much larger clone. The DNA for the CDR3 is TGCGCCAGCAGGCCCGGGGGGACAGGGAGCTCCTACGAGCAGTACTTC. It encodes CASRPGGTGSSYEQYF. V is TRBV5-1 and J is TRBJ2-7; 9 nucleotides match TRBD1. CDR3 size: 16 residues. V gave up 5 bases and J gave up 0 bases; unmatched junction bases: 9. Germline CDR1 is SGHRS and CDR2 is YFSETQ.

This clonotype came up a few times. The J gene is TRBJ1-5, the V gene TRBV6-6; 9 nucleotides line up with TRBD1. The CDR3 length is 17 residues. From germline, CDR1 is MNHNY and CDR2 SVGAGI (reference sequence). With 2 bases clipped from V and 0 bases from J, the junction kept 5 bases outside the gene matches. The CDR3, as DNA: TGTGCCAGCAGTTACCCCGGGACAGGGAATAGCAATCAGCCCCAGCATTTT. Amino acids: CASSYPGTGNSNQPQHF.

The chain links TRBV5-6 to TRBJ1-2, with a tentative D call TRBD1 (6 bases). This CDR3 has 17 residues. V shed 3 bases and J shed 4 bases, with 22 bases lying between them. Germline V CDR1 and CDR2: SGHDT, YYEEEE. CDR3 protein: CASSWGAGLPTSYGYTF. The DNA for the CDR3 is TGTGCCAGCAGCTGGGGGGCAGGACTACCGACCAGCTATGGCTACACCTTC. The whole variable domain, remainder taken from reference TRBV5-6 and TRBJ1-2, is DAGVTQSPTHLIKTRGQQVTLRCSPKSGHDTVSWYQQALGQGPQFIFQYYEEEERQRGNFPDRFSGHQFPNYSSELNVNALLLGDSALYLCASSWGAGLPTSYGYTFGSGTRLTVV.

V is TRBV28 and J is TRBJ1-1; D possibly corresponds to TRBD1 (6 bases). The CDR3 runs 15 residues. Trimming pared 8 bases from V and 4 bases from J, leaving 20 bases between. Germline values: CDR1 MDHEN, CDR2 SYDVKM. Written as DNA, the CDR3 is TGTGCCAGCGGCCAACGGGGGGCAGGGCGCACTGAAGCTTTCTTT. It encodes CASGQRGAGRTEAFF.

There are a few counts of this clonotype. V usage is TRBV5-1 and J usage is TRBJ1-1, with D uncertain. This CDR3 has 15 amino acids. CDR1 and CDR2 from the germline V gene are SGHRS and YFSETQ. V was clipped by 2 bases and J by 4 bases, with 15 bases between them. CDR3 nucleotides: TGCGCCAGCAGCTTAAGATTAGGGCCGCGCACTGAAGCTTTCTTT. Encoded protein: CASSLRLGPRTEAFF.

This clonotype has only a few counts. V is TRBV6-5 and J is TRBJ1-1; possible D gene TRBD1, 6 bases. This CDR3 has 13 residues. Germline V lookup: CDR1 MNHEY, CDR2 SVGAGI. V lost 7 bases and J 1 base, leaving 10 bases between the germline ends. The CDR3: CASIDRWNTEAFF. The CDR3 coding sequence is TGTGCCAGCATAGACAGGTGGAACACTGAAGCTTTCTTT.

The chain uses TRBV11-2 and TRBJ1-6, with D perhaps TRBD1 (5 bases). V gave up 5 bases and J gave up 13 bases, with 15 bases separating them. CDR3 length: 13 amino acids. CDR1 is SGHAT, CDR2 FQNNGV, per germline. This chain's CDR3 is CASSQRGRQPLHF. The CDR3 nucleotides read TGTGCCAGCAGCCAGCGGGGTAGACAGCCCCTCCACTTT.

Only a few counts were recorded for this clonotype. The V gene is TRBV28, the J gene TRBJ2-5; no definite D call. The CDR3 has 14 amino acids. Trimming left V 2 bases short and J 1 base short, with 8 bases between. Germline V CDR1 and CDR2: MDHEN, SYDVKM. CDR3 sequence reads: CASSLRLVQETQYF. DNA of the CDR3: TGTGCCAGCAGTTTACGCTTAGTCCAAGAGACCCAGTACTTC.

The sample holds many counts of this clonotype. CDR3 in amino acids: CASSPVGPAGDEQYF. In nucleotides, the CDR3 is TGTGCCAGCAGTCCCGTGGGCCCTGCCGGCGACGAGCAGTACTTC. The rearrangement uses TRBV12-3 or TRBV12-4 and TRBJ2-7; the D is unclear. The CDR3 is 15 amino acids. V was trimmed by 5 bases and J by 5 bases, leaving 19 bases between them.

This clonotype was picked up a small number of times. V usage is TRBV6-6 and J usage is TRBJ1-2; TRBD1 might be the D (6 bases). The germline CDR1 and CDR2 sequences are MNHNY and SVGAGI (reference sequence). The CDR3 runs 15 residues. V lost 6 bases and J lost 6, with 20 bases in between. Here the CDR3 reads CASSPSGETGHGYTF. The CDR3 DNA sequence: TGTGCCAGCAGCCCAAGTGGGGAGACAGGTCATGGCTACACCTTC.

This clonotype appeared once. The gene calls are TRBV7-2 and TRBJ2-3; the D gene is possibly TRBD2 (7 bases). The V end was cut by 3 bases, the J end by 4 bases, with 17 bases between. Germline V gene data show CDR1 as SGHTA and CDR2 as FQGNSA. This CDR3 spans 16 amino acids. The CDR3 sequence is CASSFAAGEGADTQYF. CDR3 coding DNA: TGTGCCAGCAGCTTTGCGGCAGGGGAGGGGGCAGATACGCAGTATTTT.

A note on this clonotype: A read error may be the cause here, since a much bigger clone is one base away. The gene calls are TRBV20-1 and TRBJ2-7; 11 positions match TRBD1. The CDR3 is 15 residues long. Germline CDR1 and CDR2: DFQATT and SNEGSKA (reference sequence). The V gene end was trimmed by 5 bases and the J gene end by 4 bases; junction bases not matched to a gene: 10. As DNA, the CDR3 is TGCAGTGCTGAGAGGGACAGGGGGTGTAGTTACGAGCAGTACTTC. It codes for CSAERDRGCSYEQYF.

In regard to this clonotype: Being one base from a much bigger clone, this may be a read error. The rearrangement joins TRBV5-6 to TRBJ1-5; a possible D gene is TRBD1 (5 bases). The V gene lost 6 bases and the J gene lost 3 bases, with 16 bases spanning the gap. This CDR3 has 15 residues. Looked up from germline, CDR1 is SGHDT and CDR2 is YYEEEE. The CDR3 sequence is CASNSGPVNNQPQHF. The CDR3 nucleotides read TGTGCCAGCAACTCGGGACCGGTAAACAATCAGCCCCAGCATTTT.

The chain links TRBV20-1 to TRBJ1-2; weak D call: TRBD1 (6 bases). Germline V gene lookup returns CDR1 DFQATT and CDR2 SNEGSKA (reference sequence). With 6 bases removed from V and 4 bases from J, the gap between germline ends came to 12 bases. CDR3 size: 12 residues. The DNA for the CDR3 is TGCAGTGCACCCGAACAGGGCTATGGCTACACCTTC. It translates to CSAPEQGYGYTF.

This clonotype was seen ten or more times. The rearrangement uses TRBV7-6 and TRBJ2-7; TRBD2 matches at 7 bases. Germline CDR1 and CDR2: SGHVS and FNYEAQ. Unmatched junction bases numbered 9, after V lost 6 bases and J lost 1 base. This CDR3 has 15 amino acids. CDR3 region: CASSQGSGESYEQYF. For the CDR3, the DNA is TGTGCCAGCAGTCAAGGGAGCGGGGAGTCCTACGAGCAGTACTTC. Complete variable domain (other parts from reference TRBV7-6 and TRBJ2-7): GAGVSQSPRYKVTKRGQDVALRCDPISGHVSLYWYRQALGQGPEFLTYFNYEAQQDKSGLPNDRFSAERPEGSISTLTIQRTEQRDSAMYRCASSQGSGESYEQYFGPGTRLTVT.

The rearrangement uses TRBV20-1 and TRBJ2-7; D unclear. Per the germline V gene, CDR1 is DFQATT and CDR2 is SNEGSKA (reference sequence). V lost 3 bases and J lost 4, with 13 bases in between. This CDR3 is built from 13 residues. The CDR3 bases are TGCAGTGCTAGTCATTGGGCATATTACGAGCAGTACTTC. The encoded protein is CSASHWAYYEQYF.

This clonotype was counted many times. V usage is TRBV29-1 and J usage is TRBJ1-1, with 8 bases matching TRBD1. V dropped 4 bases and J dropped 7; count of bases not matched to a gene: 5. Germline loops: CDR1 SQVTM, CDR2 ANQGSEA. CDR3 size: 12 residues. CDR3 loop: CSVGTGKDEAFF. For the CDR3, the DNA is TGCAGCGTTGGGACAGGGAAAGATGAAGCTTTCTTT.

Details on this clonotype: The limits of the CDR3 on the DNA are not certain, so only TCRdb's listed CDR3 is given. The genes are TRBV20-1 and TRBJ1-5; the D segment call TRBD1 is taken from the table without a DNA check. The CDR3 is 15 residues long, counting both termini. Germline loops: CDR1 DFQATT, CDR2 SNEGSKA (reference sequence). The CDR3 sequence: CSARDWGAGTLSEHF.

Ten or more counts support this clonotype. The V and J genes are TRBV7-6 and TRBJ2-5; 9 bases align to TRBD2. The V gene's germline CDR1 is SGHVS and CDR2 FNYEAQ. The V segment lost 2 bases and the J segment 5 bases; nucleotides outside the gene matches: 6. The CDR3 is made up of 15 amino acids. For the CDR3, the DNA is TGTGCCAGCAGCTTACCGGCGGGGGGGCGGGAGACCCAGTACTTC. Translating gives CASSLPAGGRETQYF.

This clonotype has just a few counts. The chain joins TRBV12-3 or TRBV12-4 to TRBJ1-4; 8 bases fit TRBD1. J was trimmed by 8 bases and V by 6 bases; bases with no gene match: 11. The CDR3 runs to 15 residues. The CDR3 sequence is CASSPGQVDGEKLFF. The CDR3 DNA is TGTGCCAGCAGCCCGGGACAGGTGGATGGAGAAAAACTGTTTTTT.